The subject of this entry is one T cell receptor (beta chain). Its antigen is unidentified. The V gene lost 7 bases and the J gene lost 4 bases, with 17 bases spanning the gap. The CDR3 is made up of 14 amino acids. The sample comes from a study of Graves' ophthalmopathy and Graves' hyperthyroidism. Across the whole study: Stable hyperthyroidism was defined by absence of ophthalmopathy within 18 months of follow-up.

Study-level points and caveats: Most thyroid-expanded clonotypes exceeding 0.001 frequency were also found in blood.

In this cohort, patients with other autoimmune diseases, uncontrolled infections, pregnancy or lactation were excluded. For repertoire sequencing, the TCR beta CDR3 regions were amplified from RNA transcripts. First-round RT-PCR employed HTBI primers, with a second-round multiplex PCR after it. One entry per CDR3 protein, called by TCRdb with MiXCR from the multiplex PCR reads. The sample holds around 1.1 million distinct CDR3 sequences, about two fifths seen once. Sequencing was done on a sample of peripheral blood or thyroid tissue (not recorded which). The clonotype comes from an adult man with Graves' hyperthyroidism. The chain has TRBV12-3 or TRBV12-4 and TRBJ2-7; weak D call: TRBD1 (5 bases). In nucleotides, the CDR3 is TGTGCCAGCACCGATATCGACAGAGAATACGAGCAGTACTTC. It specifies CASTDIDREYEQYF.